This T cell receptor (beta chain) was sequenced for a study of T cell responses to AZD1222 COVID-19 vaccine. Only in-frame clones appear in the TCRdb table, and some are missing; sequencing was by immunoSEQ multiplex PCR. This sample has more than 70,000 clones, with about 92% found just once. The receptor was isolated from an adult in good health. Sequencing was performed on peripheral blood, taken on day 0 of AZD1222 vaccination.

The CDR3 region is CASSLSPGNTIYF. The DNA of the CDR3 is TGTGCCAGCAGTTTATCCCCTGGAAACACCATATATTTT. The gene calls are TRBV27 and TRBJ1-3; no firm D call. The CDR3 runs to 13 residues. V was shortened by 0 bases and J by 2 bases, with 2 bases between the two germline ends. From germline, CDR1 is MNHEY and CDR2 SMNVEV (reference sequence).